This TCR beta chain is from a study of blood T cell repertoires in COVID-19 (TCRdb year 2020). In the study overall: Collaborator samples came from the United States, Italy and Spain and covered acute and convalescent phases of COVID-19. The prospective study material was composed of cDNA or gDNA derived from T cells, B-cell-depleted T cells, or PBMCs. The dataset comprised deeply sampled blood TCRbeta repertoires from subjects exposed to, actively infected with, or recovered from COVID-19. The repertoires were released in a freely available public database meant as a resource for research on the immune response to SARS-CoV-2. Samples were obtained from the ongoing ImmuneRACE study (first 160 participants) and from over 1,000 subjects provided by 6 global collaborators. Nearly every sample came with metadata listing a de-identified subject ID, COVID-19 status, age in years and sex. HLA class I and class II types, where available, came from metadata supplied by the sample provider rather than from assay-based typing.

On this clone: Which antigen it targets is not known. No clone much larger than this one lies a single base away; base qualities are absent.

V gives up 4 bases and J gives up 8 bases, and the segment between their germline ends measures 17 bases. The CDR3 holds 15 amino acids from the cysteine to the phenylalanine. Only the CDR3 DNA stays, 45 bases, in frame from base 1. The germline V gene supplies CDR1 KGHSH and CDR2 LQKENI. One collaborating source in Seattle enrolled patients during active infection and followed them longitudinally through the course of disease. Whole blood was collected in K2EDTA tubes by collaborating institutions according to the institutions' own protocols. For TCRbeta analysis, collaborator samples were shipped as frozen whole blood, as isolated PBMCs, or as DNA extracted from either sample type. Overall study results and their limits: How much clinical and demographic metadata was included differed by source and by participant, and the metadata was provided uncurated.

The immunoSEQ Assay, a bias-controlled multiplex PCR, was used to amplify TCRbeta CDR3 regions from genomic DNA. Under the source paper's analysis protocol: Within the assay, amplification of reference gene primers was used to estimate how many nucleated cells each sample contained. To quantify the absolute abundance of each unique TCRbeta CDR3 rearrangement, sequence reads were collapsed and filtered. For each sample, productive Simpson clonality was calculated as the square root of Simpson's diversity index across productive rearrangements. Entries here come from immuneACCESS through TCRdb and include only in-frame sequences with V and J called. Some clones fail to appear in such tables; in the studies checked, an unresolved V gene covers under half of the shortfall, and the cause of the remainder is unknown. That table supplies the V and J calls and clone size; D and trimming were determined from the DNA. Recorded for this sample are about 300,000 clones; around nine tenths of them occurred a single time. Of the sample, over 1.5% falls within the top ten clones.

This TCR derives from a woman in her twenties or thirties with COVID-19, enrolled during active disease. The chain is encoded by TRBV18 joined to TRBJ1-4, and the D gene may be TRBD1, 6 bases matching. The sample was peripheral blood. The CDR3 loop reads CASSLSQGPGEKLFF. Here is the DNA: TGTGCCAGCTCACTTTCACAGGGACCGGGAGAAAAACTGTTTTTT.